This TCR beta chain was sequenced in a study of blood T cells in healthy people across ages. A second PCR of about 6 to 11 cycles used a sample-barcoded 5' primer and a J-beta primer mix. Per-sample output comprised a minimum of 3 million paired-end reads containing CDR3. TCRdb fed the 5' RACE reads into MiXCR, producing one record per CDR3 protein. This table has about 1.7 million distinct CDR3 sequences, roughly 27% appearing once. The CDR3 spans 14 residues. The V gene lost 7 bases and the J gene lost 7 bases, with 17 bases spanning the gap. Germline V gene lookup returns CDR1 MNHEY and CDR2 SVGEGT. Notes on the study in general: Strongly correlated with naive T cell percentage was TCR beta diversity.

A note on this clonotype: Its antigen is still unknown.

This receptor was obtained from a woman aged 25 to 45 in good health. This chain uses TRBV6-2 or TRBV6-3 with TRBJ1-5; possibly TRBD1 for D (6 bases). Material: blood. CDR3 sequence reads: CASTLSGRGQPQHF. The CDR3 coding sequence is TGTGCCAGCACTCTCTCGGGCAGGGGACAGCCCCAGCATTTT.